Listed here are 13 T cell receptor beta chains from one sample, sequenced in a study of PD-1 blockade in classical Hodgkin lymphoma. Repertoires were generated with immunoSEQ multiplex PCR, while TCRdb's copy carries only in-frame clones and drops some. The sample has tens of thousands of clones, 81% seen once. Time point indicated: cycle 4 day 1 (C4D1), after more than 5 weeks of nivolumab. In every patient, relapse followed autologous stem cell transplantation, while exposure to brentuximab vedotin differed. The material sequenced was peripheral blood mononuclear cells (PBMCs), taken before the fourth cycle of nivolumab. These receptors were collected from a human donor with classical Hodgkin lymphoma.

V is TRBV28 and J is TRBJ1-5, with a possible D match to TRBD1 (5 bases). The CDR3 extends over 17 amino acids. Germline CDR1 and CDR2: MDHEN and SYDVKM. Trimming pared 2 bases from V and 0 bases from J, leaving 14 bases between. CDR3 in amino acids: CASSLPGGDYSNQPQHF. The CDR3 nucleotides are TGTGCCAGCAGTTTACCAGGAGGGGATTATAGCAATCAGCCCCAGCATTTT.

V gene TRBV19 combines with J gene TRBJ2-1; 7 bases agree with TRBD2. V lost 3 bases and J lost 4; bases outside the gene matches: 15. The germline gives CDR1 LNHDA, CDR2 SQIVND (reference sequence). The CDR3 totals 18 residues. The CDR3 region has the DNA TGTGCCAGTAGTATCGGGGTTTTCGCTAGCGGAAAGTACAATGAGCAGTTCTTC. Its protein is CASSIGVFASGKYNEQFF.

The chain uses TRBV19 and TRBJ2-1, with D perhaps matching TRBD1 (6 bases). The V gene's germline CDR1 is LNHDA and CDR2 SQIVND (reference sequence). V was pared by 9 bases and J by 1 base, with 13 bases between. This CDR3 has 14 amino acids. The CDR3 DNA sequence: TGTGCCAGCACAGTAGGGGGTTCCTACAATGAGCAGTTCTTC. The encoded protein is CASTVGGSYNEQFF.

This sequence joins TRBV6-6 and TRBJ1-5; weak D call: TRBD1 (5 bases). The ends were cut back, 3 bases at V and 2 bases at J, with 8 bases in the middle. This CDR3 is built from 14 residues. Germline V lookup: CDR1 MNHNY, CDR2 SVGAGI (reference sequence). The CDR3 DNA is TGTGCCAGCAGTTATGGGACGGGCAATCAGCCCCAGCATTTT. Translating it yields CASSYGTGNQPQHF.

The V and J genes are TRBV7-9 and TRBJ1-4; D is unresolved. CDR1 SEHNR and CDR2 FQNEAQ come from the germline V gene (reference sequence). Trimming took off 6 bases at V and 2 bases at J, with 22 bases between the two ends. The CDR3 is 18 residues long. The CDR3 sequence: CASSLRLRKLGTNEKLFF. The DNA for the CDR3 is TGTGCCAGCAGTCTCCGGTTGAGGAAACTAGGGACTAATGAAAAACTGTTTTTT.

This clone was counted once. The chain carries TRBV6-4 and TRBJ2-2, with a tentative D call TRBD2 (5 bases). Trimming shortened V by 2 bases and J by 4 bases, and 5 bases separated the two germline ends. Germline assignment: CDR1 MRHNA and CDR2 SNTAGT. The CDR3 consists of 13 residues. CDR3 DNA: TGTGCCAGCAGTGACCGGGGCACCGGGGAGCTGTTTTTT. Protein sequence: CASSDRGTGELFF.

This chain joins TRBV9 and TRBJ2-1; 12 bases fit TRBD2. The V gene end was trimmed by 0 bases and the J gene end by 4 bases; junction bases not matched to a gene: 2. The CDR3 runs to 16 residues. Per the germline V gene, CDR1 is SGDLS and CDR2 is YYNGEE. The CDR3 reads CASSVDTSGRYNEQFF. The CDR3 DNA follows: TGTGCCAGCAGCGTAGATACTAGCGGGAGGTACAATGAGCAGTTCTTC.

This sequence joins TRBV9 and TRBJ1-1, with D maybe TRBD1 (5 bases). Trimming shortened V by 0 bases and J by 11 bases, and 20 bases separated the two germline ends. Germline values: CDR1 SGDLS, CDR2 YYNGEE. The CDR3 is made up of 15 amino acids. The CDR3 loop is CASSVEGAVADRAFF. CDR3 in DNA: TGTGCCAGCAGCGTAGAAGGGGCGGTTGCAGATCGGGCTTTCTTT.

The chain combines TRBV5-1 with TRBJ1-1; D not certain. Germline V gene data show CDR1 as SGHRS and CDR2 as YFSETQ. V was pared by 0 bases and J by 0 bases, with 9 bases between. The CDR3 contains 15 residues. The CDR3 sequence is CASSLDGLMNTEAFF. In DNA form, the CDR3 reads TGCGCCAGCAGCTTGGACGGGTTAATGAACACTGAAGCTTTCTTT.

The chain combines TRBV28 with TRBJ1-2; unclear D gene. The CDR3 has 14 residues. The germline gives CDR1 MDHEN, CDR2 SYDVKM. The V end was cut by 5 bases, the J end by 2 bases, with 12 bases between. Written as DNA, the CDR3 is TGTGCCAGCAGTCCCCGGACGGAGAACTATGGCTACACCTTC. This encodes CASSPRTENYGYTF.

V is TRBV4-2 and J is TRBJ1-2; TRBD1 matches at 9 bases. Germline CDR1 LGHNA, CDR2 YNFKEQ. The CDR3 is made up of 15 amino acids. Germline trimming cut 3 bases from V and 6 bases from J; bases unmatched to any gene: 8. The CDR3 DNA reads as TGTGCCAGCAGCCACGGACAGGGGCGCCTTCATGGCTACACCTTC. It yields the protein CASSHGQGRLHGYTF.

The chain employs TRBV19 and TRBJ2-1; 7 nucleotides line up with TRBD2. Per germline, CDR1 LNHDA and CDR2 SQIVND (reference sequence). V dropped 3 bases and J dropped 3; count of bases not matched to a gene: 8. CDR3 length equals 16 residues. CDR3 nucleotides: TGTGCCAGTAGTATTGGGGGGAGGGCCTTCTACAATGAGCAGTTCTTC. It translates to CASSIGGRAFYNEQFF.

The V gene is TRBV7-2, the J gene TRBJ1-2, with 10 bases matching TRBD1. The junction had 7 bases not matched to a gene; V was cut back by 5 bases and J by 4 bases. Germline V CDR1 and CDR2: SGHTA, FQGNSA. The length of the CDR3 is 15 residues. CDR3 region: CASSQTGTGAYGYTF. For the CDR3, the DNA is TGTGCCAGCAGCCAAACCGGGACAGGGGCCTATGGCTACACCTTC.